Shown below are 9 T cell receptor beta chains from a single sample sequenced in a study of blood T cell repertoires in COVID-19. Only in-frame clones appear in the TCRdb table, and some are missing; sequencing was by immunoSEQ multiplex PCR. The sample has about 170,000 clones; under 90% are singletons. The specimen sequenced was peripheral blood. The source of these receptors is a woman aged 70-85 years with COVID-19, enrolled during active disease.

The rearrangement links TRBV11-2 to TRBJ2-7, with D unresolved. This CDR3 is built from 11 residues. V was shortened by 4 bases and J by 1 base, with 2 bases between the two germline ends. Germline values: CDR1 SGHAT, CDR2 FQNNGV. CDR3 residues: CASSSSYEQYF. DNA of the CDR3: TGTGCCAGCAGCTCTTCCTACGAGCAGTACTTC.

The chain recombines TRBV7-2 with TRBJ1-2; D ambiguous. With 1 base removed from V and 4 bases from J, the gap between germline ends came to 13 bases. Germline CDR1 is SGHTA and CDR2 is FQGNSA. The CDR3 covers 15 residues. The CDR3 loop reads CASSLVAQAGYGYTF. The CDR3 nucleotides read TGTGCCAGCAGCTTAGTTGCTCAGGCGGGCTATGGCTACACCTTC.

As regards this clone: Additional DNA sequences in this sample encode the identical CDR3. The rearrangement joins TRBV5-1 to TRBJ1-3, with D unclear. CDR3 length: 15 amino acids. V was trimmed by 4 bases and J by 0 bases, leaving 11 bases between them. From germline, CDR1 is SGHRS and CDR2 YFSETQ. The CDR3 loop is CASSLEQVSGNTIYF. The CDR3 DNA reads as TGCGCCAGCAGCCTGGAGCAGGTCTCTGGAAACACCATATATTTT.

V usage is TRBV11-2 and J usage is TRBJ1-1; TRBD1 agrees at 12 bases. J lost 11 bases, V lost 4 bases, and 8 bases had no gene match. CDR1 is SGHAT, CDR2 FQNNGV, per germline. The CDR3 is made up of 14 amino acids. In DNA form, the CDR3 reads TGTGCCAGCAGCTATACCGGGACAGGGGGCTTGGCTTTCTTT. Translated: CASSYTGTGGLAFF.

This clone appeared a few times. V gene TRBV6-6 combines with J gene TRBJ1-1; possible D gene TRBD1, 6 bases. Germline V gene sequence: CDR1 MNHNY, CDR2 SVGAGI (reference sequence). V lost 7 bases, J lost 1 base, and 13 bases lay in between. The CDR3 consists of 14 residues. The CDR3 here is CASTTLTGNTEAFF. In DNA form, the CDR3 reads TGTGCCAGCACTACCCTGACAGGGAACACTGAAGCTTTCTTT.

The chain recombines TRBV28 with TRBJ1-5; D gene ambiguous. V was trimmed by 6 bases and J by 11 bases, leaving 8 bases between them. This CDR3 is built from 10 residues. CDR1 and CDR2 from the germline V gene are MDHEN and SYDVKM. CDR3 in DNA: TGTGCCAGCAGCCGGCTAGCCCAGCATTTT. As protein: CASSRLAQHF. The entire variable domain, with the rest obtained from reference TRBV28 and TRBJ1-5, is as follows: DVKVTQSSRYLVKRTGEKVFLECVQDMDHENMFWYRQDPGLGLRLIYFSYDVKMKEKGDIPEGYSVSREKKERFSLILESASTNQTSMYLCASSRLAQHFGDGTRLSIL.

The chain is built from TRBV28 and TRBJ1-1, with 9 bases identical to TRBD1. CDR3 length: 14 amino acids. V gave up 6 bases and J gave up 0 bases; unmatched junction bases: 2. Germline V gene data show CDR1 as MDHEN and CDR2 as SYDVKM. The CDR3 here is CASRTGGLNTEAFF. CDR3 coding DNA: TGTGCCAGCAGAACAGGGGGCTTGAACACTGAAGCTTTCTTT.

This clone turned up a few times. V gene TRBV7-3 combines with J gene TRBJ2-3; the D gene is possibly TRBD2 (7 bases). Trimming removed 5 bases from V and 5 bases from J, with 17 bases in between. The CDR3 has 15 residues. Germline CDR1 reads SGHTA; CDR2 reads FQGTGA. CDR3 protein: CASSRTGGRGDTQYF. The CDR3 nucleotides read TGTGCCAGCAGCCGCACGGGGGGCAGGGGAGATACGCAGTATTTT.

This clone was recorded at least ten times. This chain connects TRBV4-2 to TRBJ1-1; no clear D. Trimming removed 0 bases at V and 11 bases at J, with 13 bases between. The CDR3 has 13 residues. The germline CDR1 and CDR2 sequences are LGHNA and YNFKEQ. The CDR3 loop is CASSQELLRWAFF. The CDR3 DNA follows: TGTGCCAGCAGCCAAGAATTACTCCGGTGGGCTTTCTTT.